This record concerns one T cell receptor beta chain sequence. What it binds is not known. Some 30,000 T cell genomes (about 210 ng DNA) went into each sorted-subset replicate. The data were produced by immunoSEQ multiplex PCR, yet TCRdb's version contains in-frame clones alone and is incomplete. Among 2 million to 2.5 million clones, approximately 94% were seen once, and the ten largest hold roughly 1.8%. Between the trimmed V and J ends, which lost 1 base and 1 base, there was a span of 10 bases. Per germline, CDR1 LNHDA and CDR2 SQIVND (reference sequence). The CDR3 contains 15 residues. The data were taken from a study of shared clonotypes between healthy human individuals. Study-wide findings and caveats: The authors sampled blood alone, and tissue repertoires likely differ. Non-shared clonotypes had lower generation probabilities than those shared by all four donors.

Naive CD8 cells lacked CD45RO and underwent positive selection for CCR7, leaving out terminally differentiated effector memory CD45RA+ cells. Healthy and HIV-negative, the adult donors had no recent acute infections or vaccinations. The sequence derives from a man between 18 and 35 years old in good health. Some clones in this sample may be carry-over from other donors' samples. J is TRBJ1-1 and V is TRBV19; TRBD1 is a possible D gene (5 bases). The sample consisted of naive CD8+ T cells from PBMCs. Here the CDR3 reads CASSIVGTGNTEAFF. The CDR3 DNA follows: TGTGCCAGTAGTATAGTTGGGACGGGGAACACTGAAGCTTTCTTT.